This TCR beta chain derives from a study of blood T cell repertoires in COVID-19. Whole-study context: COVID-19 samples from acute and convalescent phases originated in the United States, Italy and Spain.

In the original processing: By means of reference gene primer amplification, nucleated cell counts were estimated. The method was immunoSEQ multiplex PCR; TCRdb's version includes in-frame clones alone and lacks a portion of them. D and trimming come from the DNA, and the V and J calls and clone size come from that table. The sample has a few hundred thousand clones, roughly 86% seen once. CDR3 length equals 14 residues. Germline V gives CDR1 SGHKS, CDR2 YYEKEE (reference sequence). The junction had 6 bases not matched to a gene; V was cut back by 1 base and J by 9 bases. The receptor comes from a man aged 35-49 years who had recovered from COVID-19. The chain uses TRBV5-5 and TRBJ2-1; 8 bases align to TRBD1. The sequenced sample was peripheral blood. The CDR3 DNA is TGTGCCAGCAGCTTGACAGGGGGTATATTTGAGCAGTTCTTC. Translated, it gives CASSLTGGIFEQFF.